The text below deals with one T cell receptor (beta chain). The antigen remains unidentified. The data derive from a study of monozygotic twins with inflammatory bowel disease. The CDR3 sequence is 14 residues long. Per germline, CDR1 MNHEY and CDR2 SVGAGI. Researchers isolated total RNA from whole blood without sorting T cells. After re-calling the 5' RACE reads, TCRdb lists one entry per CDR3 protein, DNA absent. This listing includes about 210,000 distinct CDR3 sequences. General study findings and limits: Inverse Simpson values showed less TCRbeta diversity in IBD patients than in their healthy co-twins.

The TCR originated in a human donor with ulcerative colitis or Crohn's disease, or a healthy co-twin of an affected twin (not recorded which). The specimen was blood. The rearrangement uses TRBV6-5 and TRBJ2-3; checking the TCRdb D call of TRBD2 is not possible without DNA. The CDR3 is CASSYRDFTDTQYF.